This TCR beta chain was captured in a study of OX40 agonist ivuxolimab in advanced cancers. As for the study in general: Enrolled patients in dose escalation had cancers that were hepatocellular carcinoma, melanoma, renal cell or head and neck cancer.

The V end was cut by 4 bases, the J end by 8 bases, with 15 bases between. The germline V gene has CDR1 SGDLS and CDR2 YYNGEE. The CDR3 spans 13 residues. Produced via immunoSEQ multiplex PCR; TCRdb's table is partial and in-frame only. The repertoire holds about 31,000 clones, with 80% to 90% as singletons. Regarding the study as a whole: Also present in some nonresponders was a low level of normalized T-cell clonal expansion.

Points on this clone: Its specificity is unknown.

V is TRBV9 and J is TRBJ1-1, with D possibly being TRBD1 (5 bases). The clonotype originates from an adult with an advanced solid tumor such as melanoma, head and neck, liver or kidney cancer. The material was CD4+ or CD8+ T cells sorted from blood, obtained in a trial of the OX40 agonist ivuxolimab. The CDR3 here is CASSTHPGGEAFF. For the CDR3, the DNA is TGTGCCAGCAGCACCCACCCGGGGGGAGAAGCTTTCTTT.